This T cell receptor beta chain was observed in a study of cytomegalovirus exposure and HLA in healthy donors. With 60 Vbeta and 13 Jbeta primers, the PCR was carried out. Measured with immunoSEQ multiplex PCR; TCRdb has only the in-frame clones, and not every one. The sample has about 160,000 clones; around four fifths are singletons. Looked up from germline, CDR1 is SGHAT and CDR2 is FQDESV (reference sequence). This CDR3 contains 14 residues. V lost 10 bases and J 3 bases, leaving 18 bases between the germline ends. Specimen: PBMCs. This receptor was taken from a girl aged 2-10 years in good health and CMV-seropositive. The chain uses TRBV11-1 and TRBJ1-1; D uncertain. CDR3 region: CATLEVERDTEAFF. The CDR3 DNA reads TGTGCCACCCTTGAAGTCGAGAGGGACACTGAAGCTTTCTTT.